The 5 T cell receptor beta chains in this list originate from one sample, sequenced in a study of T-cell memory formation after mild COVID-19. TCRdb itself ran the 5' RACE reads through MiXCR, one entry per CDR3 protein. The sample shows 150,000 to 200,000 distinct CDR3 sequences, around 15% of them seen only once. The sequenced sample consisted of PBMCs or a T cell subset sorted from them (not recorded which). The receptor source for this set is an adult woman who had mild COVID-19 (a few samples of this study predate the infection). Cell type and time point are not known.

This clonotype turned up a few times. The CDR3 DNA sequence: TGTGCCAGCAGCCCTCGACAGAGACAGTACTTC. Residues: CASSPRQRQYF. The chain couples TRBV12-3 or TRBV12-4 to TRBJ2-7; weak D call: TRBD1 (5 bases). This CDR3 comprises 11 residues. V was cut by 6 bases and J by 10 bases, with 13 bases left in between.

The chain combines TRBV7-6 with TRBJ2-1, with a weak D call TRBD1 (6 bases). CDR1 and CDR2 (germline): SGHVS, FNYEAQ. This CDR3 is built from 16 residues. The V and J ends lost 1 base and 3 bases respectively, with 13 bases between them. Here the CDR3 reads CASSLGNRASYNEQFF. The CDR3 bases are TGTGCCAGCAGCTTAGGAAACAGGGCCAGCTACAATGAGCAGTTCTTC.

The DNA of the CDR3 is TGCGCCAGCAGCCAAGATACGATTCAGGGGGCAGGGGAAAAACTGTTTTTT. It translates to CASSQDTIQGAGEKLFF. V is TRBV4-3 and J is TRBJ1-4; 8 bases line up with TRBD1. The CDR3 has 17 amino acids. J gave up 8 bases and V 0 bases, and 11 bases lay outside the gene matches. CDR1 is LGHNA, CDR2 YSLEER, per germline.

This clonotype was observed a few times. For the CDR3, the DNA is TGTGCCAGCAGTGCCCAGGCGCGGGCGGGCCAGTACTTC. Encoded protein: CASSAQARAGQYF. The chain has TRBV12-3 or TRBV12-4 and TRBJ2-5, with D perhaps matching TRBD2 (5 bases). With 5 bases removed from V and 10 bases from J, the gap between germline ends came to 17 bases. The CDR3 totals 13 residues.

The rearrangement uses TRBV20-1 and TRBJ1-6; no firm D call. Looked up from germline, CDR1 is DFQATT and CDR2 is SNEGSKA (reference sequence). V was pared by 6 bases and J by 7 bases, with 16 bases between. The CDR3 loop spans 14 amino acids. CDR3 sequence reads: CSARSGTVNSPLHF. The CDR3 DNA sequence: TGCAGTGCCCGATCCGGTACGGTGAATTCACCCCTCCACTTT.